A single sample gave rise to the 17 T cell receptor beta chains below, sequenced in a study of blood T cell repertoires in COVID-19. Data came from immunoSEQ multiplex PCR; TCRdb stores just in-frame clones and leaves some out. Of about 330,000 clones in the sample, roughly 90% were seen once. Sequencing was carried out using PBMCs or T cells enriched from blood (not recorded which). Receptor source: a woman aged 25 to 39 who had recovered from COVID-19.

This clone was seen a single time. This chain uses TRBV19 with TRBJ1-4, with D possibly matching TRBD1 (6 bases). Germline V CDR1 and CDR2: LNHDA, SQIVND (reference sequence). This CDR3 contains 18 residues. With 3 bases removed from V and 8 bases from J, the gap between germline ends came to 25 bases. CDR3 loop: CASSILPGTSGVEEKLFF. For the CDR3, the DNA is TGTGCCAGTAGTATCTTGCCAGGGACAAGCGGGGTGGAAGAAAAACTGTTTTTT.

Worth noting for this clone: This sample includes further DNA sequences coding for the same CDR3. The CDR3 nucleotides are TGCGCCAGCAGCTTGCGGGGACTTGGGACAGATACGCAGTATTTT. Translating gives CASSLRGLGTDTQYF. The genes are TRBV5-1 and TRBJ2-3, with a possible D match to TRBD2 (6 bases). V was clipped by 1 base and J by 3 bases, with 12 bases between them. This CDR3 spans 15 amino acids. CDR1 is SGHRS and CDR2 is YFSETQ in the germline V gene.

The chain links TRBV18 to TRBJ2-1; maybe TRBD1 (5 bases). Trimming shortened V by 3 bases and J by 6 bases, and 18 bases separated the two germline ends. Germline V gene lookup returns CDR1 KGHSH and CDR2 LQKENI. CDR3 size: 16 residues. CDR3 residues: CASSPLQGAAPNEQFF. DNA of the CDR3: TGTGCCAGCTCACCTCTTCAGGGCGCGGCCCCCAATGAGCAGTTCTTC.

This rearrangement joins TRBV11-2 to TRBJ2-7; a possible D gene is TRBD2 (6 bases). The CDR3 spans 17 residues. In germline, CDR1 is SGHAT, CDR2 FQNNGV. The ends were cut back, 2 bases at V and 5 bases at J, with 22 bases in the middle. In DNA, the CDR3 is TGTGCCAGCAGCTTACCTATTAATCCGGGACTCTTTGACGAGCAGTACTTC. This gives the protein CASSLPINPGLFDEQYF.

This clone was detected only once. The chain is built from TRBV3-1 (or the pseudogene TRBV3-2) and TRBJ1-6; D not resolved. The CDR3 extends over 14 amino acids. The germline V gene encodes CDR1 LGHDT and CDR2 YNNKEL (reference sequence). Trimming took 9 bases from V and 10 from J, leaving 19 bases between them. The CDR3 nucleotides are TGTGCCAGACTTTCGGCCAGCGACTTATCACCCCTCCACTTT. It yields the protein CARLSASDLSPLHF.

J is TRBJ2-5 and V is TRBV4-1; 7 nucleotides agree with TRBD1. With V trimmed by 1 base and J by 5 bases, 7 bases remained unmatched. Per germline, CDR1 MGHRA and CDR2 YSYEKL. CDR3 size: 15 residues. In nucleotides, the CDR3 is TGCGCCAGCAGCCAAGTAGGAGACAGGGCCGAGACCCAGTACTTC. Translated, it gives CASSQVGDRAETQYF.

The chain joins TRBV5-1 to TRBJ2-5; 10 bases are a match to TRBD2. The CDR3 has 16 residues. Trimming took 1 base from V and 1 from J; bases not matched to a gene: 4. Per the germline V gene, CDR1 is SGHRS and CDR2 is YFSETQ. The CDR3 region is CASSLRASGGQETQYF. The CDR3 DNA reads TGCGCCAGCAGCTTGAGGGCTAGCGGGGGCCAAGAGACCCAGTACTTC.

This clone was seen a single time. The CDR3: CASSASRKVQTNEKLFF. DNA of the CDR3: TGTGCCAGCAGCGCATCCCGTAAAGTACAAACTAATGAAAAACTGTTTTTT. This chain connects TRBV7-8 to TRBJ1-4; D ambiguous. Trimming pared 5 bases from V and 1 base from J, leaving 17 bases between. Germline CDR1 SGHVS, CDR2 FQNEAQ. This CDR3 region has 17 residues.

The CDR3 coding sequence is TGTGCCAGCAGTCACCCCATGGAGCCCGGGCAGTACTTC. It encodes CASSHPMEPGQYF. The V gene is TRBV12-3 or TRBV12-4, the J gene TRBJ2-7; unclear D gene. The V end was cut by 5 bases, the J end by 9 bases, with 17 bases between. The CDR3 sequence is 13 residues long.

V and J are TRBV30 and TRBJ1-5; D is unclear. The germline V gene encodes CDR1 GTSNPN and CDR2 SVGIG (reference sequence). This CDR3 is built from 14 residues. The ends were cut back, 0 bases at V and 3 bases at J, with 9 bases in the middle. CDR3 DNA: TGTGCCTGGAGTGTCGCAGGTACCAATCAGCCCCAGCATTTT. Translated: CAWSVAGTNQPQHF.

The gene calls are TRBV28 and TRBJ1-1; D uncertain. The V and J ends lost 5 bases and 0 bases respectively, with 4 bases between them. The CDR3 has 12 amino acids. CDR1 MDHEN and CDR2 SYDVKM come from the germline V gene. The CDR3 loop is CASSPLNTEAFF. CDR3 bases: TGTGCCAGCAGTCCTTTGAACACTGAAGCTTTCTTT.

The chain links TRBV24-1 to TRBJ1-5; 10 nucleotides match TRBD1. V gave up 3 bases and J gave up 4 bases; unmatched junction bases: 5. This CDR3 contains 16 residues. Germline V lookup: CDR1 KGHDR, CDR2 SFDVKD. This CDR3 is CATSDGGQGVNQPQHF. CDR3 nucleotides: TGTGCCACCAGTGATGGCGGACAGGGGGTAAATCAGCCCCAGCATTTT.

This CDR3 reads CASRGRVYGYTF. In nucleotides, the CDR3 is TGTGCCAGCAGAGGCAGGGTCTATGGCTACACCTTC. The chain couples TRBV2 to TRBJ1-2, with D possibly being TRBD1 (5 bases). The ends were cut back, 6 bases at V and 4 bases at J, with 9 bases in the middle. The V gene's germline CDR1 is SNHLY and CDR2 FYNNEI. The CDR3 has 12 residues.

The V and J genes are TRBV29-1 and TRBJ1-2, with D possibly TRBD1 on 6 matching bases. V was shortened by 0 bases and J by 2 bases, with 13 bases between the two germline ends. Germline lookup yields CDR1 SQVTM and CDR2 ANQGSEA. The CDR3 has 15 residues. The CDR3: CSVEDPAGDNYGYTF. In DNA form, the CDR3 reads TGCAGCGTTGAAGATCCGGCAGGGGACAACTATGGCTACACCTTC.

The V call is TRBV28, the J call TRBJ2-7, with 7 bases lining up with TRBD1. Germline CDR1 MDHEN, CDR2 SYDVKM. CDR3 size: 14 residues. The trim removed 7 bases at V and 0 bases at J, leaving 6 bases unmatched. The CDR3 bases are TGTGCCAGCACGAAGGGGGCGCGCTCCTACGAGCAGTACTTC. The encoded protein is CASTKGARSYEQYF. Full variable domain (rest looked up from reference TRBV28 and TRBJ2-7): DVKVTQSSRYLVKRTGEKVFLECVQDMDHENMFWYRQDPGLGLRLIYFSYDVKMKEKGDIPEGYSVSREKKERFSLILESASTNQTSMYLCASTKGARSYEQYFGPGTRLTVT.

The chain couples TRBV12-5 to TRBJ1-2; D might be TRBD1 (5 bases). Germline CDR1 reads LGHNT; CDR2 reads FRNRAP. There are 12 residues in the CDR3. The V end lost 7 bases, the J end lost 4 bases, and 10 bases lay between the germline ends. The CDR3 region is CASAGDGYGYTF. The CDR3 nucleotides read TGTGCTAGTGCGGGGGATGGCTATGGCTACACCTTC.

This clone came up once. The V gene is TRBV6-5, the J gene TRBJ1-1, with TRBD1 matching over 9 bases. CDR3 length: 14 residues. Trimming removed 8 bases from V and 4 bases from J; junction bases left unmatched: 8. Germline assignment: CDR1 MNHEY and CDR2 SVGAGI. The CDR3 region is CASRKQGAGTEAFF. Here the CDR3 DNA reads TGTGCCAGCCGTAAACAGGGGGCTGGCACTGAAGCTTTCTTT.